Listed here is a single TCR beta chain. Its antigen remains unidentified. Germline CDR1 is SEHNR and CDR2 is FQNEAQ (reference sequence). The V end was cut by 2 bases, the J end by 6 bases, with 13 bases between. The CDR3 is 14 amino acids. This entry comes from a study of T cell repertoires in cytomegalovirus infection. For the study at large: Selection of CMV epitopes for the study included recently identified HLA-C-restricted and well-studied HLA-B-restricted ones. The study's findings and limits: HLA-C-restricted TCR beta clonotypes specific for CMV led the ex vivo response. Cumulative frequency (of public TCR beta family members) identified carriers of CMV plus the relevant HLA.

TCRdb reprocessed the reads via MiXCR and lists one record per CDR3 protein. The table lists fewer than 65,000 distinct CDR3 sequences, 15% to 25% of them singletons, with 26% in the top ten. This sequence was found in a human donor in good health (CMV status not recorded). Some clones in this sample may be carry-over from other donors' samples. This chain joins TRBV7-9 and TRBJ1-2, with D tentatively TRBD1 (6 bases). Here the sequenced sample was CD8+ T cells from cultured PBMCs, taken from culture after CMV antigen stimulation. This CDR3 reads CASSLWDKRDGYTF. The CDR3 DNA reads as TGTGCCAGCAGCTTATGGGACAAGAGAGATGGCTACACCTTC.